Given below is one TCR beta chain in context. Its target is not known. The data are from a study of cytomegalovirus exposure and HLA in healthy donors. Study summary: In an earlier analysis, approximately 120 million unique TCR beta sequences were found from approximately 170 million T cells. Broader study findings: TCR beta V- and J-gene trimming was later associated with a missense DCLRE1C variant.

The length of the CDR3 is 17 residues. With 2 bases clipped from V and 7 bases from J, the junction kept 12 bases outside the gene matches. The germline gives CDR1 SGHTA, CDR2 FQGNSA. In nominal health when sampled, donors likely had unrecorded immune exposures nonetheless. Primers for the PCR totalled 60 Vbeta and 13 Jbeta. Authors' methods: Later, some 75 million unique TCR beta chains were counted in an analysis, and about 10 million of them were shared. The data were produced by immunoSEQ multiplex PCR, yet TCRdb's version contains in-frame clones alone and is incomplete. V, J and clone size are taken as reported in that table, and D and trimming were inferred from the DNA itself. This table has 150,000 to 250,000 clones, approximately 80% appearing once.

The sequence was obtained from a boy under 10 years old in good health and CMV-seronegative. The chain carries TRBV7-2 and TRBJ2-1; 9 bases are a match to TRBD2. The source material was PBMCs. The CDR3: CASSLREAGLAVNEQFF. DNA for the CDR3: TGTGCCAGCAGCTTAAGGGAGGCGGGACTAGCCGTAAATGAGCAGTTCTTC.